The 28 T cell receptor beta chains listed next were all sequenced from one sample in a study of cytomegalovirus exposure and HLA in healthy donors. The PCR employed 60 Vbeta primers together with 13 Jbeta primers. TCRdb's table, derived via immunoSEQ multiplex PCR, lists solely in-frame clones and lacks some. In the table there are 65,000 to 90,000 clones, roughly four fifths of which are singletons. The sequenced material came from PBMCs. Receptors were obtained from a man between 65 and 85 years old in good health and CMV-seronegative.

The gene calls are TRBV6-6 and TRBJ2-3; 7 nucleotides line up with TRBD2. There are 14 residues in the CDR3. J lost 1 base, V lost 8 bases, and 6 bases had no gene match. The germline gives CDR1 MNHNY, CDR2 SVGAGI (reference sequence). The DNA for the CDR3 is TGTGCCAGCTTTTATCTAGCGGGCACAGATACGCAGTATTTT. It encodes CASFYLAGTDTQYF.

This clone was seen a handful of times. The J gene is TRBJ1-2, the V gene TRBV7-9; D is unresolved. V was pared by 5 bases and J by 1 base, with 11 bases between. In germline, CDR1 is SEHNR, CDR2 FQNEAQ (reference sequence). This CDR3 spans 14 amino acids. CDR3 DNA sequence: TGTGCCAGCAGCATCCCCCCGGGTAACTATGGCTACACCTTC. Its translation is CASSIPPGNYGYTF.

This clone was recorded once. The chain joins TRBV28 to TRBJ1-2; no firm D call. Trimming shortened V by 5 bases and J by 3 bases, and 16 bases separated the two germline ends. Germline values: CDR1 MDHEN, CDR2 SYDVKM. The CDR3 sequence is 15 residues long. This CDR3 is CASSLAGDQYYGYTF. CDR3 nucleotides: TGTGCCAGCAGTCTAGCCGGGGATCAATACTATGGCTACACCTTC.

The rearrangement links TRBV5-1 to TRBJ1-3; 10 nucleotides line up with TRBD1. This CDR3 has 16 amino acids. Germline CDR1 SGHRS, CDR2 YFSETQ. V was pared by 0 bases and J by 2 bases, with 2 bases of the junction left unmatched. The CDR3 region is CASSLGDRGPGNTIYF. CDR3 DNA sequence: TGCGCCAGCAGCTTGGGCGACAGGGGGCCTGGAAACACCATATATTTT.

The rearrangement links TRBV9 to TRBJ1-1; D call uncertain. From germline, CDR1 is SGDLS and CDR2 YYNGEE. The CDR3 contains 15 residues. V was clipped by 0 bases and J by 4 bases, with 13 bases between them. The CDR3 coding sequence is TGTGCCAGCAGCGTAGCCCCGTCGGGGAGCACTGAAGCTTTCTTT. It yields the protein CASSVAPSGSTEAFF.

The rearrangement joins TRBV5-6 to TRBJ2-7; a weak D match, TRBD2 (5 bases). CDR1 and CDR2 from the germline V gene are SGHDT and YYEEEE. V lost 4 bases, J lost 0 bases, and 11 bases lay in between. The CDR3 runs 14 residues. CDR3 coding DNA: TGTGCCAGCAGCCCGGTAGGGAGCTCCTACGAGCAGTACTTC. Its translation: CASSPVGSSYEQYF.

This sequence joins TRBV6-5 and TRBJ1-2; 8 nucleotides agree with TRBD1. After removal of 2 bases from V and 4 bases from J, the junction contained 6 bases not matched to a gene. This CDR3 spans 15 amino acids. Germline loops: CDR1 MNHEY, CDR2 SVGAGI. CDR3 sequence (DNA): TGTGCCAGCAGTTACGAGGCAGGGGGCAGCTATGGCTACACCTTC. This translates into CASSYEAGGSYGYTF.

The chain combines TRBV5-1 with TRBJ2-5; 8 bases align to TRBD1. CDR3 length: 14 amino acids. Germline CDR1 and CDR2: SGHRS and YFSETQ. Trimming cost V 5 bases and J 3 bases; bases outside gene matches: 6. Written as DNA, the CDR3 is TGCGCCAGCAGGCCCGGGACAGGTGAAGAGACCCAGTACTTC. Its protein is CASRPGTGEETQYF.

The CDR3 DNA reads TGTGCCAGCAGCTTAATCGGAGTGAACACTGAAGCTTTCTTT. It is translated as CASSLIGVNTEAFF. The gene calls are TRBV7-2 and TRBJ1-1; D remains unclear. V lost 2 bases and J lost 0, with 7 bases in between. The CDR3 sequence is 14 residues long. CDR1 is SGHTA, CDR2 FQGNSA, per germline.

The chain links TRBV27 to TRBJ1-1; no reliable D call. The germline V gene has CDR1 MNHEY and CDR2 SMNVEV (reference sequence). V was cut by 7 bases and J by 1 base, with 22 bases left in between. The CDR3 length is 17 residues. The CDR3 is CASKLLGPFSQNTEAFF. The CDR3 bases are TGTGCCAGCAAGTTGTTGGGCCCATTCAGCCAGAACACTGAAGCTTTCTTT.

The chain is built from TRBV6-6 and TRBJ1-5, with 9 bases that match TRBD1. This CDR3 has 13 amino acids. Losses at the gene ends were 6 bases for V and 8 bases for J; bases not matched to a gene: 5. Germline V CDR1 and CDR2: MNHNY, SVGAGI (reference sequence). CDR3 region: CASRRTGVEPQHF. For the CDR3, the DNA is TGTGCCAGCAGACGGACAGGGGTAGAGCCCCAGCATTTT.

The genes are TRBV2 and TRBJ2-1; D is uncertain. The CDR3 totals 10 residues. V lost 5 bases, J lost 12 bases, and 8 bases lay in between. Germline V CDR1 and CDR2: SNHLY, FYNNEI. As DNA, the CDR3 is TGTGCCAGCAGTCTAGTTTGGCAGTTCTTC. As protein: CASSLVWQFF.

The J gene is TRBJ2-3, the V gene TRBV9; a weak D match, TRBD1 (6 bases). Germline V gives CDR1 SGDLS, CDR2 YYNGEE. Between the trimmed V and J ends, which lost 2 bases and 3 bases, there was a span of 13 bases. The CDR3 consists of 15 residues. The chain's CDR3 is CASSVQGYWTDTQYF. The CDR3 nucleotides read TGTGCCAGCAGCGTTCAGGGGTATTGGACAGATACGCAGTATTTT.

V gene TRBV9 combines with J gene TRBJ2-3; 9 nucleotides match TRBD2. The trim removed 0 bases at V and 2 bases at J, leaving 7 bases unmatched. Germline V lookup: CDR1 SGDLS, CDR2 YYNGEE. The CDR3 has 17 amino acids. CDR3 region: CASSVAHSGSPTDTQYF. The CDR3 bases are TGTGCCAGCAGCGTAGCCCATAGCGGGAGCCCCACAGATACGCAGTATTTT.

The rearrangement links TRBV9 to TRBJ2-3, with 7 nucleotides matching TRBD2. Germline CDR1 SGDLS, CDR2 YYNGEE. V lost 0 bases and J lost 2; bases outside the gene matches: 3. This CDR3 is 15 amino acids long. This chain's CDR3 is CASSVGGLLTDTQYF. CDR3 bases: TGTGCCAGCAGCGTAGGGGGACTACTCACAGATACGCAGTATTTT.

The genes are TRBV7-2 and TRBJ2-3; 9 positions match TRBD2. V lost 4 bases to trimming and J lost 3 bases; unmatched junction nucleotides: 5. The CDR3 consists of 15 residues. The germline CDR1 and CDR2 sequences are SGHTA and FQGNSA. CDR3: CASSSSGMVTDTQYF. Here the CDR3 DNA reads TGTGCCAGCAGCTCTAGCGGGATGGTTACAGATACGCAGTATTTT.

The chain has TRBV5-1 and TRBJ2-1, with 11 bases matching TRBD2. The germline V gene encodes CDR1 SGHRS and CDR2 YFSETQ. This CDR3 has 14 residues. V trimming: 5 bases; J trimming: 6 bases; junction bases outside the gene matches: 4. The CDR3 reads CASRGLAGSNEQFF. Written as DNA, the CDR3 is TGCGCCAGCAGAGGACTAGCGGGCAGCAATGAGCAGTTCTTC.

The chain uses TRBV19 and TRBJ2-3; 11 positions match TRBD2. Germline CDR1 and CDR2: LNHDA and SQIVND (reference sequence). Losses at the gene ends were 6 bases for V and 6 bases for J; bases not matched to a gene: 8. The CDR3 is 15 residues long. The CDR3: CASRPLAGGPDTQYF. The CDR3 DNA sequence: TGTGCCAGTAGACCCCTAGCGGGGGGACCGGATACGCAGTATTTT.

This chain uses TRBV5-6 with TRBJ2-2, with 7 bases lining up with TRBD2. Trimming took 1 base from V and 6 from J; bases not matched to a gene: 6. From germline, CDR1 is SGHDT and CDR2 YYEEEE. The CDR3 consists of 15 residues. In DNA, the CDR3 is TGTGCCAGCAGCTTGCGCAGGGAGGGCGCCGGGGAGCTGTTTTTT. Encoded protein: CASSLRREGAGELFF. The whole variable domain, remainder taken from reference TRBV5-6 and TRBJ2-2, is DAGVTQSPTHLIKTRGQQVTLRCSPKSGHDTVSWYQQALGQGPQFIFQYYEEEERQRGNFPDRFSGHQFPNYSSELNVNALLLGDSALYLCASSLRREGAGELFFGEGSRLTVL.

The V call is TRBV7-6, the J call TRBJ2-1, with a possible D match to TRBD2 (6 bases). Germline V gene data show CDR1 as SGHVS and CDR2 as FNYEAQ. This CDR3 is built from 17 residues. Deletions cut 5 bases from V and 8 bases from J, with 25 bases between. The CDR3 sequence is CASSRDRTGAPEDEQFF. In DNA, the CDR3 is TGTGCCAGCAGCCGTGATCGTACGGGAGCCCCTGAGGATGAGCAGTTCTTC.

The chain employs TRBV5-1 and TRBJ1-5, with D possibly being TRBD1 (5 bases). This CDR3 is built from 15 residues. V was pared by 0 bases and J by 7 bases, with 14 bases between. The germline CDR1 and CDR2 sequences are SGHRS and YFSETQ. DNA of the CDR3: TGCGCCAGCAGCTTGGCTCCAGGGTCAGGCCAGCCCCAGCATTTT. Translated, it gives CASSLAPGSGQPQHF.

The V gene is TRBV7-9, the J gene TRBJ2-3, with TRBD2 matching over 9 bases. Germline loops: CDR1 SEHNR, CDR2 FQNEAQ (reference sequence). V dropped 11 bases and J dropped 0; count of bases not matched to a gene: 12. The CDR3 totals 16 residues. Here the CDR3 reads CAGAPHSGGSTDTQYF. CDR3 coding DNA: TGTGCCGGCGCCCCTCATAGCGGGGGAAGCACAGATACGCAGTATTTT.

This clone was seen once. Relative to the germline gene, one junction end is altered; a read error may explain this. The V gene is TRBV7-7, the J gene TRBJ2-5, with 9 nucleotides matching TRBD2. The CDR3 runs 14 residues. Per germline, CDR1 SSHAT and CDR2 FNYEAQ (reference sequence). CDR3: CASSSIAGVKTQYF. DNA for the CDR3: TGTGCTAGCAGCTCAATAGCGGGAGTGAAGACCCAGTACTTC.

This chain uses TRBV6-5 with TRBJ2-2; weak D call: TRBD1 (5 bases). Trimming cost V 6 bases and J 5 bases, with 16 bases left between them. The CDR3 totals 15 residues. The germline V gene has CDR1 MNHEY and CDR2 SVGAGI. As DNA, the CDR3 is TGTGCCAGCAGAAGTGGGGCAGGGTGGACCGGGGAGCTGTTTTTT. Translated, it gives CASRSGAGWTGELFF.

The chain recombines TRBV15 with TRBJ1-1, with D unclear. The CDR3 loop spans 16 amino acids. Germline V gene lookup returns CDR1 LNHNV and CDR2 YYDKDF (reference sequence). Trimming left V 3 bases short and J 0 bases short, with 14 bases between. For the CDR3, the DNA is TGTGCCACCAGCAGCTCCTGGGAGGCACTGAACACTGAAGCTTTCTTT. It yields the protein CATSSSWEALNTEAFF.

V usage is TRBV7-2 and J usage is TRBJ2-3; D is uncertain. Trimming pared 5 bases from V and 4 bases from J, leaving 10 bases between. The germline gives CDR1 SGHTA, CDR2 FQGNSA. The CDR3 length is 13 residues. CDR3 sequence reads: CASSPMPADTQYF. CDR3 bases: TGTGCCAGCAGCCCAATGCCGGCAGATACGCAGTATTTT.

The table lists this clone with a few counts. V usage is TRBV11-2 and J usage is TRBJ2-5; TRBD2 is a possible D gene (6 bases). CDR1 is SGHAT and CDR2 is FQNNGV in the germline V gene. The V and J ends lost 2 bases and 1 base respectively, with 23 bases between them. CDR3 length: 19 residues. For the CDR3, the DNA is TGTGCCAGCAGCTTAAACTCGGGACTCCGAAAACCCTTCCAAGAGACCCAGTACTTC. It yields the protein CASSLNSGLRKPFQETQYF.

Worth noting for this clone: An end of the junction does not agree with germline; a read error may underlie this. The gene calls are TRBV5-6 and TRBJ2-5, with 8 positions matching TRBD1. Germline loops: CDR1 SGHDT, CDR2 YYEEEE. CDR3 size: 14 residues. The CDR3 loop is CTSSLGGQGKTQYF. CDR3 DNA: TGTACCAGCAGCTTGGGAGGACAGGGAAAGACCCAGTACTTC.